The T cell receptor beta chain under discussion was sequenced for a study of spatial heterogeneity in lung cancer. Study-wide results and caveats: Ubiquitous expanded tumor TCRs were observed in blood more at resection than follow-up.

This CDR3 comprises 17 residues. V was clipped by 6 bases and J by 4 bases; unmatched bases: 14. The germline gives CDR1 MNHEY, CDR2 SVGAGI. Time point meaning: blood at routine non-recurrence follow-up after resection. TCRdb processed the 5' RACE reads anew with MiXCR; each CDR3 protein has one entry. The sample shows roughly 72,000 distinct CDR3 sequences, 8% to 9.5% of them seen only once. This clonotype was detected a few times. The target antigen is unknown. This receptor was taken from a female donor with early-stage non-small cell lung cancer. This sequence joins TRBV6-5 and TRBJ2-3, with 9 bases aligning to TRBD2. The sequences come from PBMCs, collected at follow-up. The CDR3 spells CASRTGAGGPPPDTQYF. The CDR3 coding sequence is TGTGCCAGCAGAACGGGTGCGGGAGGGCCTCCCCCAGATACGCAGTATTTT.